Described below is a single T cell receptor (beta chain) sequence and its context. This entry is derived from a study of blood T cell repertoires in COVID-19. Study as a whole: PBMCs, B-cell-depleted T cells, or T cells provided the cDNA or gDNA that made up the material.

The germline gives CDR1 LNHDA, CDR2 SQIVND (reference sequence). The junction had 4 bases not matched to a gene; V was cut back by 3 bases and J by 3 bases. The CDR3 consists of 15 residues. Generated by immunoSEQ multiplex PCR, the TCRdb table keeps only in-frame clones and is missing some. The sample records 150,000 or so clones, roughly 82% being singletons. The sequenced sample consisted of peripheral blood. V usage is TRBV19 and J usage is TRBJ1-5, with 8 nucleotides matching TRBD1. The sequence came from a human donor with acute or convalescent COVID-19. The donor label of this sample is uncertain. This chain's CDR3 is CASSIGQGINQPQHF. The CDR3 bases are TGTGCCAGTAGTATCGGACAGGGCATCAATCAGCCCCAGCATTTT.